The 19 T cell receptor beta chains below come from one sample, sequenced in a study of blood T cell repertoires in COVID-19. Clones were read by immunoSEQ multiplex PCR, and TCRdb kept only the in-frame ones, dropping some. In the table there are approximately 190,000 clones, roughly 80% of which are singletons. Sequenced input: PBMCs or T cells enriched from blood (not recorded which). These receptors all stem from a woman in her fifties or sixties with acute COVID-19.

The chain combines TRBV30 with TRBJ1-1; 8 bases are a match to TRBD1. The germline gives CDR1 GTSNPN, CDR2 SVGIG (reference sequence). The CDR3 is 15 residues long. The J segment lost 2 bases and the V segment lost 3 bases, leaving 8 bases of the junction unmatched. DNA of the CDR3: TGTGCCTGGAGGAAAGCGACAGGGGTAAACACTGAAGCTTTCTTT. Translating it yields CAWRKATGVNTEAFF. The variable domain in full, with the rest retrieved from reference TRBV30 and TRBJ1-1, is SQTIHQWPATLVQPVGSPLSLECTVEGTSNPNLYWYRQAAGRGLQLLFYSVGIGQISSEVPQNLSASRPQDRQFILSSKKLLLSDSGFYLCAWRKATGVNTEAFFGQGTRLTVV.

CDR3 DNA sequence: TGTGCCAGCAGAGCCGACAGGGGGATCCAGCCCCAGCATTTT. Translating gives CASRADRGIQPQHF. The chain employs TRBV6-5 and TRBJ1-5, with 9 bases that match TRBD1. CDR3 length: 14 residues. The germline V gene has CDR1 MNHEY and CDR2 SVGAGI. With 6 bases clipped from V and 7 bases from J, the junction kept 7 bases outside the gene matches.

The CDR3, as DNA: TGTGCCAGCAGTTTTCGACTAGCGGGGGGCCTAGAGACCCAGTACTTC. Translation gives CASSFRLAGGLETQYF. The chain has TRBV6-2 or TRBV6-3 and TRBJ2-5, with 13 bases aligning to TRBD2. Germline assignment: CDR1 MNHEY and CDR2 SVGEGT. Trimming cost V 4 bases and J 4 bases; bases outside gene matches: 6. The CDR3 has 16 residues.

The rearrangement uses TRBV11-2 and TRBJ2-7; weak D call: TRBD1 (6 bases). The germline V gene has CDR1 SGHAT and CDR2 FQNNGV. This CDR3 has 15 residues. The germline V and J ends were trimmed by 2 bases and 0 bases, with 11 bases remaining between them. CDR3 sequence: CASSLFGQPSYEQYV. The DNA for the CDR3 is TGTGCCAGCAGCTTATTTGGACAGCCCTCCTACGAGCAGTACGTC.

This chain's CDR3 is CASSEQASYEQYF. CDR3 nucleotide sequence: TGTGCCAGCTCTGAACAGGCATCCTACGAGCAGTACTTC. The rearrangement links TRBV7-9 to TRBJ2-7; maybe TRBD1 (5 bases). With 8 bases removed from V and 1 base from J, the gap between germline ends came to 12 bases. This CDR3 region has 13 residues. CDR1 and CDR2 from the germline V gene are SEHNR and FQNEAQ (reference sequence).

This chain connects TRBV5-4 to TRBJ2-6, with a tentative D call TRBD1 (6 bases). V lost 4 bases and J lost 4, with 18 bases in between. Per the germline V gene, CDR1 is SGHNT and CDR2 is YYREEE (reference sequence). This CDR3 contains 17 residues. CDR3 sequence (DNA): TGTGCCAGCAGCCAGGGGACATTAAAAGGAGGGGCCAACGTCCTGACTTTC. Translated, it gives CASSQGTLKGGANVLTF. The full variable domain, in which reference TRBV5-4 and TRBJ2-6 provide the parts outside the CDR3, is ETGVTQSPTHLIKTRGQQVTLRCSSQSGHNTVSWYQQALGQGPQFIFQYYREEENGRGNFPPRFSGLQFPNYSSELNVNALELDDSALYLCASSQGTLKGGANVLTFGAGSRLTVL.

The chain has TRBV7-9 and TRBJ1-5; 8 nucleotides align to TRBD1. The CDR3 has 17 amino acids. Trimming at V came to 5 bases and at J to 0 bases, leaving 9 bases not matched to a gene. Germline CDR1 SEHNR, CDR2 FQNEAQ (reference sequence). The CDR3 nucleotides read TGTGCCAGCAGCCCCGGGACAGGAGAGTATAGCAATCAGCCCCAGCATTTT. Translated: CASSPGTGEYSNQPQHF. Combining the CDR3 with reference TRBV7-9 and TRBJ1-5 gives the whole variable domain DTGVSQNPRHKITKRGQNVTFRCDPISEHNRLYWYRQTLGQGPEFLTYFQNEAQLEKSRLLSDRFSAERPKGSFSTLEIQRTEQGDSAMYLCASSPGTGEYSNQPQHFGDGTRLSIL.

The gene calls are TRBV3-1 (or the pseudogene TRBV3-2) and TRBJ2-7, with 8 bases identical to TRBD2. Germline CDR1 LGHDT, CDR2 YNNKEL (reference sequence). V was pared by 0 bases and J by 1 base, with 17 bases of the junction left unmatched. CDR3 length equals 20 residues. CDR3 protein: CASSQEVTWCGRPGSYEQYF. The CDR3 DNA reads as TGTGCCAGCAGCCAAGAAGTAACATGGTGCGGGAGGCCGGGGTCCTACGAGCAGTACTTC.

This sequence joins TRBV7-2 and TRBJ1-6, with a possible D match to TRBD1 (5 bases). Trimming took 6 bases from V and 7 from J, leaving 13 bases between them. CDR1 and CDR2 from the germline V gene are SGHTA and FQGNSA. The CDR3 extends over 14 amino acids. The CDR3 spells CASSPQVRNSPLHF. As DNA, the CDR3 is TGTGCCAGCAGTCCACAGGTCAGGAATTCACCCCTCCACTTT.

The V call is TRBV9, the J call TRBJ1-3, with no clear D. The ends were cut back, 6 bases at V and 4 bases at J, with 14 bases in the middle. This CDR3 is built from 14 residues. Germline V CDR1 and CDR2: SGDLS, YYNGEE. The CDR3 nucleotides read TGTGCCAGCACCGATACAGAAGCCGGAAACACCATATATTTT. It is translated as CASTDTEAGNTIYF.

V and J are TRBV7-2 and TRBJ2-7; TRBD2 might be the D (5 bases). This CDR3 comprises 16 residues. With 1 base removed from V and 6 bases from J, the gap between germline ends came to 19 bases. Germline CDR1 reads SGHTA; CDR2 reads FQGNSA. The chain's CDR3 is CASSLGGRSLGGEQYF. In DNA, the CDR3 is TGTGCCAGCAGCTTAGGTGGACGTTCGTTAGGAGGCGAGCAGTACTTC. The full variable domain, with the rest looked up from reference TRBV7-2 and TRBJ2-7, is GAGVSQSPSNKVTEKGKDVELRCDPISGHTALYWYRQSLGQGLEFLIYFQGNSAPDKSGLPSDRFSAERTGGSVSTLTIQRTQQEDSAVYLCASSLGGRSLGGEQYFGPGTRLTVT.

This clone was observed a few times. The V and J genes are TRBV7-9 and TRBJ2-3, with 7 bases lining up with TRBD1. Germline V CDR1 and CDR2: SEHNR, FQNEAQ (reference sequence). With 3 bases clipped from V and 3 bases from J, the junction kept 3 bases outside the gene matches. The length of the CDR3 is 14 residues. CDR3 sequence (DNA): TGTGCCAGCAGCTTTGCAGGGGGTACAGATACGCAGTATTTT. Its protein is CASSFAGGTDTQYF. The full variable domain, with the rest looked up from reference TRBV7-9 and TRBJ2-3, is DTGVSQNPRHKITKRGQNVTFRCDPISEHNRLYWYRQTLGQGPEFLTYFQNEAQLEKSRLLSDRFSAERPKGSFSTLEIQRTEQGDSAMYLCASSFAGGTDTQYFGPGTRLTVL.

V and J are TRBV4-2 and TRBJ1-4, with 7 bases aligning to TRBD1. The CDR3 covers 14 residues. Losses at the gene ends were 4 bases for V and 2 bases for J; bases not matched to a gene: 1. Germline V gene data show CDR1 as LGHNA and CDR2 as YNFKEQ. Here the CDR3 DNA reads TGTGCCAGCAGCCTAGGGGGCACTAATGAAAAACTGTTTTTT. It encodes CASSLGGTNEKLFF.

V is TRBV7-2 and J is TRBJ2-1; 8 bases map to TRBD2. CDR1 and CDR2 (germline): SGHTA, FQGNSA. There are 16 residues in the CDR3. J was trimmed by 0 bases and V by 0 bases; bases with no gene match: 1. CDR3 DNA: TGTGCCAGCAGCTTAGCACTAGCGGTCTCCTACAATGAGCAGTTCTTC. Translated, it gives CASSLALAVSYNEQFF. Combining the CDR3 with reference TRBV7-2 and TRBJ2-1 gives the whole variable domain GAGVSQSPSNKVTEKGKDVELRCDPISGHTALYWYRQSLGQGLEFLIYFQGNSAPDKSGLPSDRFSAERTGGSVSTLTIQRTQQEDSAVYLCASSLALAVSYNEQFFGPGTRLTVL.

This clone has at least ten counts. V usage is TRBV4-2 and J usage is TRBJ2-3; TRBD2 aligns across 8 bases. The CDR3 runs 16 residues. Germline CDR1 is LGHNA and CDR2 is YNFKEQ. V gave up 1 base and J gave up 8 bases; unmatched junction bases: 11. The CDR3 bases are TGTGCCAGCAGCCAAGGTCGAGCCGGGGGGGAGGTTACGCAGTATTTT. The encoded protein is CASSQGRAGGEVTQYF.

The chain is built from TRBV11-3 and TRBJ1-2; D ambiguous. V shed 7 bases and J shed 0 bases, with 18 bases lying between them. The CDR3 consists of 16 residues. CDR1 SGHNT and CDR2 YENEEA come from the germline V gene. The CDR3 nucleotides read TGTGCCAGCACCTTCCCGAACAGTCTTTCTAACTATGGCTACACCTTC. Translation: CASTFPNSLSNYGYTF.

As DNA, the CDR3 is TGTGCCTGGGCCGGGGGGGCATGGCAGCCCCAGCATTTT. Translating it yields CAWAGGAWQPQHF. The chain links TRBV30 to TRBJ1-5, with D perhaps TRBD1 (6 bases). Trimming took 5 bases from V and 7 from J, leaving 15 bases between them. The CDR3 totals 13 residues. Looked up from germline, CDR1 is GTSNPN and CDR2 is SVGIG (reference sequence). The whole variable domain, filled in from reference TRBV30 and TRBJ1-5, reads SQTIHQWPATLVQPVGSPLSLECTVEGTSNPNLYWYRQAAGRGLQLLFYSVGIGQISSEVPQNLSASRPQDRQFILSSKKLLLSDSGFYLCAWAGGAWQPQHFGDGTRLSIL.

V gene TRBV27 combines with J gene TRBJ2-7, with 9 positions matching TRBD1. The CDR3 has 15 amino acids. J was trimmed by 4 bases and V by 4 bases; bases with no gene match: 8. Germline CDR1 is MNHEY and CDR2 is SMNVEV (reference sequence). The CDR3 coding sequence is TGTGCCAGCAGTTCAAGGACAGGGGCCGGATACGAGCAGTACGTC. Translated, it gives CASSSRTGAGYEQYV.

The rearrangement links TRBV6-2 or TRBV6-3 to TRBJ1-1; D ambiguous. Per germline, CDR1 MNHEY and CDR2 SVGEGT. Trimming left V 6 bases short and J 4 bases short, with 12 bases between. This CDR3 spans 13 amino acids. The CDR3 sequence is CASSPGLGTEAFF. The CDR3 coding sequence is TGTGCCAGCAGCCCCGGGTTGGGCACTGAAGCTTTCTTT.